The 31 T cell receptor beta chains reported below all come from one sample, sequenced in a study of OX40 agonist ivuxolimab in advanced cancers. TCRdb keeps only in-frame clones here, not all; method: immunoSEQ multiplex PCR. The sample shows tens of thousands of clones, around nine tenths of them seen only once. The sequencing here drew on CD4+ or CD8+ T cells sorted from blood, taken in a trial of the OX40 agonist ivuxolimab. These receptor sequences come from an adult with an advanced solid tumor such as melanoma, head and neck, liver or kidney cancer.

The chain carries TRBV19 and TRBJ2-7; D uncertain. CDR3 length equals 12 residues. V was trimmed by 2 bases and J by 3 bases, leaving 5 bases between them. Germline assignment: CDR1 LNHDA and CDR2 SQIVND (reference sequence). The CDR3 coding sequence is TGTGCCAGTAGTATAAAGGGCTACGAGCAGTACTTC. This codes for CASSIKGYEQYF.

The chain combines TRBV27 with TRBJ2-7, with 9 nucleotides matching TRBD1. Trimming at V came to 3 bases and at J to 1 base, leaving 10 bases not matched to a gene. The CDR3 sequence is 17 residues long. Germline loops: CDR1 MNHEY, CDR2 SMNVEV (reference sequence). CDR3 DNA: TGTGCCAGCAGTTTGGAACGGACAGGGGCTTTTTCCTACGAGCAGTACTTC. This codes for CASSLERTGAFSYEQYF.

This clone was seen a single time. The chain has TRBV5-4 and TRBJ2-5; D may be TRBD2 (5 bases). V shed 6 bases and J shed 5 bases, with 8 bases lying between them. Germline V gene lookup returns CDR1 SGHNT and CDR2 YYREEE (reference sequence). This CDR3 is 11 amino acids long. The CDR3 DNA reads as TGTGCCAGCACCTCGGGGGAGACCCAGTACTTC. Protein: CASTSGETQYF.

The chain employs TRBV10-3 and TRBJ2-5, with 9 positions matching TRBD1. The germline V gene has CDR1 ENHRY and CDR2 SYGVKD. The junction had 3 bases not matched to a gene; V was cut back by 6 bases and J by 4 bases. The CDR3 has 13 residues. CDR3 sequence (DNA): TGTGCCATCAGCGGGGGACAGGGAGAGACCCAGTACTTC. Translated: CAISGGQGETQYF.

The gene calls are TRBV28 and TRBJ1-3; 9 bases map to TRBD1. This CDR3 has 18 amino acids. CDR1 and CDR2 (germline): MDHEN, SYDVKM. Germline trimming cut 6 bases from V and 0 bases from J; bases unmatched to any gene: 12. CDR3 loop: CASRKTGTGRSSGNTIYF. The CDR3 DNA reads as TGTGCCAGCAGAAAGACCGGGACAGGGAGAAGCTCTGGAAACACCATATATTTT.

CDR3 in DNA: TGTGCCAGCAGCTTAAGGATGACAGATACGCAGTATTTT. Encoded protein: CASSLRMTDTQYF. V usage is TRBV7-2 and J usage is TRBJ2-3; D not certain. CDR3 length: 13 amino acids. CDR1 and CDR2 from the germline V gene are SGHTA and FQGNSA. V lost 2 bases, J lost 3 bases, and 6 bases lay in between.

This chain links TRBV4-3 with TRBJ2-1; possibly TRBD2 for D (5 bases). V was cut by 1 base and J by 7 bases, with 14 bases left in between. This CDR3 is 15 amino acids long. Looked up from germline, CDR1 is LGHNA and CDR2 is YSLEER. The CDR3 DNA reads TGCGCCAGCAGCCAAGTCCACCTAGGCGGGAATGAGCAGTTCTTC. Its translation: CASSQVHLGGNEQFF.

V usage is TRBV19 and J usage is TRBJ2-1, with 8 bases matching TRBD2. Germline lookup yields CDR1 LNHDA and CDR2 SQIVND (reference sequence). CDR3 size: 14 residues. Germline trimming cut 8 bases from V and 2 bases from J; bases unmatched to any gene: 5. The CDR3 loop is CASGRGGPYNEQFF. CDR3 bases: TGTGCCAGTGGCCGGGGGGGTCCCTACAATGAGCAGTTCTTC.

As DNA, the CDR3 is TGTGCCAGCAGGTTTAGGACTAGCGGGAGGGCCGGGAACATTCAGTACTTC. Amino acids: CASRFRTSGRAGNIQYF. The chain uses TRBV28 and TRBJ2-4; 15 bases fit TRBD2. With V trimmed by 6 bases and J by 7 bases, 10 bases remained unmatched. CDR1 and CDR2 from the germline V gene are MDHEN and SYDVKM. The CDR3 length is 17 residues. Complete variable domain (other parts from reference TRBV28 and TRBJ2-4): DVKVTQSSRYLVKRTGEKVFLECVQDMDHENMFWYRQDPGLGLRLIYFSYDVKMKEKGDIPEGYSVSREKKERFSLILESASTNQTSMYLCASRFRTSGRAGNIQYFGAGTRLSVL.

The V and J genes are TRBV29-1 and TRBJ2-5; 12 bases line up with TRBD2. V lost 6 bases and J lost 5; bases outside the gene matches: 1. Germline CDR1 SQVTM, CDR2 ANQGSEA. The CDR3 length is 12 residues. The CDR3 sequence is CSVGTSGETQYF. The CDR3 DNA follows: TGCAGCGTCGGGACTAGCGGGGAGACCCAGTACTTC.

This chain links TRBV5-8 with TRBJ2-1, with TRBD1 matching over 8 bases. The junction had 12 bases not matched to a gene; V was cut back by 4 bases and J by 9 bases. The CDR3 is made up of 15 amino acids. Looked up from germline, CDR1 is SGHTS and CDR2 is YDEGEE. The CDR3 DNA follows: TGTGCCAGCAGCCCCTACTCGACAGGGGACCGTGAGCAGTTCTTC. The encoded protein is CASSPYSTGDREQFF.

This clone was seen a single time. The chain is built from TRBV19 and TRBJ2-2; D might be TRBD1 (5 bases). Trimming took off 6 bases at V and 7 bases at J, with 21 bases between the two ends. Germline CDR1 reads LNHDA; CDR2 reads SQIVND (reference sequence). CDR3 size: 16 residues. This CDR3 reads CASRWGSLLPNGELFF. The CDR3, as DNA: TGTGCCAGTAGGTGGGGCAGCCTCCTGCCAAACGGGGAGCTGTTTTTT.

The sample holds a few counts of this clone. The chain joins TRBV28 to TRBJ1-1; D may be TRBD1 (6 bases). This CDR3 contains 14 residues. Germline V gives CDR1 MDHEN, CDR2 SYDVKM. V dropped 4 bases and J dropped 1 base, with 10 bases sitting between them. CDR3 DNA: TGTGCCAGCAGTTCCCCGGACAGGAACACTGAAGCTTTCTTT. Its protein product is CASSSPDRNTEAFF. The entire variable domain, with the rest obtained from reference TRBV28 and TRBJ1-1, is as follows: DVKVTQSSRYLVKRTGEKVFLECVQDMDHENMFWYRQDPGLGLRLIYFSYDVKMKEKGDIPEGYSVSREKKERFSLILESASTNQTSMYLCASSSPDRNTEAFFGQGTRLTVV.

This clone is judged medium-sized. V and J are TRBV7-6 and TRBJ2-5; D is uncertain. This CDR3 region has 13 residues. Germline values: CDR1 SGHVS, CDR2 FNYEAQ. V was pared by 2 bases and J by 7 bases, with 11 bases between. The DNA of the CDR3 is TGTGCCAGCAGCTTACACGGTCCGGTGACCCAGTACTTC. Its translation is CASSLHGPVTQYF.

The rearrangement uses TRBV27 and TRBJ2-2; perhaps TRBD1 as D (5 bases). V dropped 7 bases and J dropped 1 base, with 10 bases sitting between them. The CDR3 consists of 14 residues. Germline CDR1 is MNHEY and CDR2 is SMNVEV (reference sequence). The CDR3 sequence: CASNPDMNTGELFF. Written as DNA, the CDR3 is TGTGCCAGCAATCCGGACATGAACACCGGGGAGCTGTTTTTT.

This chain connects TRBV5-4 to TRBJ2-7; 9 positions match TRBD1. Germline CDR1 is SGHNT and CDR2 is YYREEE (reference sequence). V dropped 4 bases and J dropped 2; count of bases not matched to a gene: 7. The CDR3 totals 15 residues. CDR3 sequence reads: CASSGGGTGPYEQYF. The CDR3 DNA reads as TGTGCCAGCAGCGGAGGGGGGACAGGGCCCTACGAGCAGTACTTC. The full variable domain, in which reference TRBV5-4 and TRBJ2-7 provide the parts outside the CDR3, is ETGVTQSPTHLIKTRGQQVTLRCSSQSGHNTVSWYQQALGQGPQFIFQYYREEENGRGNFPPRFSGLQFPNYSSELNVNALELDDSALYLCASSGGGTGPYEQYFGPGTRLTVT.

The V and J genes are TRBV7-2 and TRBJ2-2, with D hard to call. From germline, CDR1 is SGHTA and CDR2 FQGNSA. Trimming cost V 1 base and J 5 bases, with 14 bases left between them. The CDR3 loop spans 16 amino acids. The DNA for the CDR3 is TGTGCCAGCAGCTTAGGGGTCCGAGACGGGACCGGGGAGCTGTTTTTT. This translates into CASSLGVRDGTGELFF.

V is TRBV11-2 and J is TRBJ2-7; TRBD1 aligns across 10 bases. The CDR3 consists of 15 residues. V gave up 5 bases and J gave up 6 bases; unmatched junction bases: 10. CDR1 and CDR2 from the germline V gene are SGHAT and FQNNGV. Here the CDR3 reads CASSPHPTGGFEQYF. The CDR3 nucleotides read TGTGCCAGCAGCCCCCACCCGACAGGGGGCTTCGAGCAGTACTTC. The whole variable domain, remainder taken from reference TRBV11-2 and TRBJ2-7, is EAGVAQSPRYKIIEKRQSVAFWCNPISGHATLYWYQQILGQGPKLLIQFQNNGVVDDSQLPKDRFSAERLKGVDSTLKIQPAKLEDSAVYLCASSPHPTGGFEQYFGPGTRLTVT.

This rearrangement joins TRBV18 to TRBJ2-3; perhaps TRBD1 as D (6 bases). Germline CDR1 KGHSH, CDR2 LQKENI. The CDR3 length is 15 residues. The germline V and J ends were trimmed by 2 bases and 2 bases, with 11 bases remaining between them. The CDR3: CASSPVRGNTDTQYF. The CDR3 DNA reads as TGTGCCAGCTCACCAGTAAGGGGGAACACAGATACGCAGTATTTT. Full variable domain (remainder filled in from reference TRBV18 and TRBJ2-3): NAGVMQNPRHLVRRRGQEARLRCSPMKGHSHVYWYRQLPEEGLKFMVYLQKENIIDESGMPKERFSAEFPKEGPSILRIQQVVRGDSAAYFCASSPVRGNTDTQYFGPGTRLTVL.

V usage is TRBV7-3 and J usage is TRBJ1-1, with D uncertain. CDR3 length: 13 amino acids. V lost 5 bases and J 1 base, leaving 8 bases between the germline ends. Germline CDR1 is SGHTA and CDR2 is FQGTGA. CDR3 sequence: CASSVTANTEAFF. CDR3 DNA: TGTGCCAGCAGCGTGACCGCGAACACTGAAGCTTTCTTT. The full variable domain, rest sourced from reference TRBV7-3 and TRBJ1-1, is GAGVSQTPSNKVTEKGKYVELRCDPISGHTALYWYRQSLGQGPEFLIYFQGTGAADDSGLPNDRFFAVRPEGSVSTLKIQRTERGDSAVYLCASSVTANTEAFFGQGTRLTVV.

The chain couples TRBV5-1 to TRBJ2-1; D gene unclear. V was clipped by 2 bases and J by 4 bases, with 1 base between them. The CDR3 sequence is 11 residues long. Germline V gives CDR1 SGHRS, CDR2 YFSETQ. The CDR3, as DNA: TGCGCCAGCAGCTTTTACAATGAGCAGTTCTTC. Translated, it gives CASSFYNEQFF.

This chain's CDR3 is CASSSSLSSGNTIYF. The CDR3 DNA reads TGTGCCAGCAGCTCCAGTCTTTCCTCTGGAAACACCATATATTTT. V and J are TRBV6-5 and TRBJ1-3; D unresolved. Germline CDR1 reads MNHEY; CDR2 reads SVGAGI. The V gene lost 6 bases and the J gene lost 0 bases, with 12 bases spanning the gap. CDR3 length: 15 amino acids.

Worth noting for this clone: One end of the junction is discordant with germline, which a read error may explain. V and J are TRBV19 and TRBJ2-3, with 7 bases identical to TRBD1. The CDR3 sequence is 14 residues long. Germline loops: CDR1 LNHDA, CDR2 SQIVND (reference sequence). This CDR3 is CASSMAWGTDTQYF. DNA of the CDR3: TGTGCCAGTAGTATGGCCTGGGGGACAGACACGCAGTATTTT.

The CDR3 DNA is TGTGCCAGCAGCCCAAATCGCCAAGAGACCCAGTACTTC. Its translation is CASSPNRQETQYF. V and J are TRBV7-8 and TRBJ2-5, with D hard to call. The CDR3 runs to 13 residues. Per germline, CDR1 SGHVS and CDR2 FQNEAQ. Trimming removed 5 bases at V and 1 base at J, with 8 bases between.

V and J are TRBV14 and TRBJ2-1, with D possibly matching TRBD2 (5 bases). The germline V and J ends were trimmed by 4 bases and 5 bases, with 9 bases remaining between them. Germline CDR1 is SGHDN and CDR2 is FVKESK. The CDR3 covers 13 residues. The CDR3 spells CASSLGLNNEQFF. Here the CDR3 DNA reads TGTGCCAGCAGCCTTGGACTCAACAATGAGCAGTTCTTC.

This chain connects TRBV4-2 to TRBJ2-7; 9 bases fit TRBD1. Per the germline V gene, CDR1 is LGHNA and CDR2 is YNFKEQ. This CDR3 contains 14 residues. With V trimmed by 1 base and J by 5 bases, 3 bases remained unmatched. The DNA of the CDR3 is TGTGCCAGCAGCCAAGGGGACAGGGTCGACGAGCAGTACTTC. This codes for CASSQGDRVDEQYF.

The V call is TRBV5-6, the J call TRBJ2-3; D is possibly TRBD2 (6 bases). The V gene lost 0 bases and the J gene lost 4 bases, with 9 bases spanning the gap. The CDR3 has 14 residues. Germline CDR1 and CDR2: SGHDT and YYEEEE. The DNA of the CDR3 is TGTGCCAGCAGCTTGGCGGGAGAGCCAGATACGCAGTATTTT. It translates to CASSLAGEPDTQYF. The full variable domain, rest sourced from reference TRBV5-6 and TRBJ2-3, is DAGVTQSPTHLIKTRGQQVTLRCSPKSGHDTVSWYQQALGQGPQFIFQYYEEEERQRGNFPDRFSGHQFPNYSSELNVNALLLGDSALYLCASSLAGEPDTQYFGPGTRLTVL.

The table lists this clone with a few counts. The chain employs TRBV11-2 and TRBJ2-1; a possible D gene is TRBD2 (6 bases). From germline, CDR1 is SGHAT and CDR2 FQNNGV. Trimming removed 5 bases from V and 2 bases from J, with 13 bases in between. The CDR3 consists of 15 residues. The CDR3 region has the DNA TGTGCCAGCAGCCCGATTAGCGGAACCTACAATGAGCAGTTCTTC. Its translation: CASSPISGTYNEQFF.

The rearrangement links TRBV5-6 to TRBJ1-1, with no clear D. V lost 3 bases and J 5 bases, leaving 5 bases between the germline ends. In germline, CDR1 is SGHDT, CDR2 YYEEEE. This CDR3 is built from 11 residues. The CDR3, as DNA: TGTGCCAGCAGCTGGAGGACTGAAGCTTTCTTT. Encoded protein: CASSWRTEAFF.

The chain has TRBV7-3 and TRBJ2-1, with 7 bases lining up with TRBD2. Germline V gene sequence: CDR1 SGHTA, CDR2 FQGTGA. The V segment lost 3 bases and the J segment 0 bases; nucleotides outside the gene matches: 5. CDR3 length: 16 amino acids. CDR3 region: CASSFIAGSSYNEQFF. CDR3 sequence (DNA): TGTGCCAGCAGCTTCATAGCGGGTAGCTCCTACAATGAGCAGTTCTTC.

The CDR3 bases are TGTGCCTGGAGAGCGACAGGGGGCACTGAAGCTTTCTTT. Its translation is CAWRATGGTEAFF. V and J are TRBV30 and TRBJ1-1; TRBD1 agrees at 9 bases. In germline, CDR1 is GTSNPN, CDR2 SVGIG (reference sequence). V shed 3 bases, J shed 4 bases, and the junction held 3 bases outside the gene matches. The CDR3 extends over 13 amino acids.